The 16 T cell receptor beta chains presented below share a single source sample, sequenced in a study of T cells in Graves' hyperthyroidism and ophthalmopathy. It was RNA transcripts that yielded the amplified TCR beta CDR3 regions. The TCR CDR3 was amplified in a first-round RT-PCR using the HTBI primer set. One entry per CDR3 protein, called by TCRdb with MiXCR from the multiplex PCR reads. The table has roughly 530,000 distinct CDR3 sequences, 17% seen once; the top ten hold approximately 16%. Source material: blood. These receptor sequences come from a woman between 18 and 29 years old with Graves' ophthalmopathy.

This clonotype has ten or more counts. This chain connects TRBV20-1 to TRBJ2-1; 10 bases line up with TRBD2. From germline, CDR1 is DFQATT and CDR2 SNEGSKA (reference sequence). This CDR3 has 15 residues. The ends lost 5 bases at V and 4 bases at J; junction bases unmatched: 8. CDR3 coding DNA: TGCAGTGCTCCACTTACTAGCGGGACTTACAATGAGCAGTTCTTC. It yields the protein CSAPLTSGTYNEQFF.

This clonotype was detected ten times or more. The rearrangement links TRBV29-1 to TRBJ1-5; D call uncertain. The V gene's germline CDR1 is SQVTM and CDR2 ANQGSEA. This CDR3 is 14 amino acids long. Trimming shortened V by 5 bases and J by 2 bases, and 13 bases separated the two germline ends. CDR3 DNA sequence: TGCAGCGTTCGGACGGGTGAAGGCAATCAGCCCCAGCATTTT. Translated: CSVRTGEGNQPQHF.

This clonotype came up many times. This chain links TRBV7-8 with TRBJ1-6; tentatively, D is TRBD1 (5 bases). Per germline, CDR1 SGHVS and CDR2 FQNEAQ. The CDR3 is made up of 17 amino acids. With 0 bases removed from V and 3 bases from J, the gap between germline ends came to 12 bases. In DNA, the CDR3 is TGTGCCAGCAGCTTAGCGCTTAGGGGAAACTATAATTCACCCCTCCACTTT. Its translation: CASSLALRGNYNSPLHF.

The V and J genes are TRBV7-9 and TRBJ1-1; 10 nucleotides match TRBD1. This CDR3 has 14 amino acids. V shed 3 bases and J 7 bases; nucleotides not matched to a gene: 5. Germline V lookup: CDR1 SEHNR, CDR2 FQNEAQ (reference sequence). In nucleotides, the CDR3 is TGTGCCAGCAGCTTGCGGACAGGGGGAGTTGAAGCTTTCTTT. Its translation: CASSLRTGGVEAFF.

This clonotype has more than one count but fewer than ten. The rearrangement joins TRBV19 to TRBJ1-2, with 8 bases matching TRBD1. CDR3 length: 15 amino acids. Germline CDR1 reads LNHDA; CDR2 reads SQIVND (reference sequence). J gave up 3 bases and V 6 bases, and 9 bases lay outside the gene matches. CDR3 residues: CASSRLGQGDYGYTF. CDR3 nucleotide sequence: TGTGCCAGTAGCCGCCTCGGACAGGGCGACTATGGCTACACCTTC.

This clonotype has a count of ten or more. This chain uses TRBV5-1 with TRBJ2-2; D is unclear. The germline CDR1 and CDR2 sequences are SGHRS and YFSETQ. V gave up 4 bases and J gave up 0 bases, with 10 bases separating them. The CDR3 covers 15 residues. The CDR3 reads CASSPSSTNTGELFF. In DNA, the CDR3 is TGCGCCAGCAGCCCCTCATCGACGAACACCGGGGAGCTGTTTTTT.

V and J are TRBV24-1 and TRBJ2-5, with 14 bases lining up with TRBD2. The V and J ends lost 3 bases and 3 bases, in that order; junction bases with no gene match: 5. CDR1 and CDR2 (germline): KGHDR, SFDVKD. There are 17 residues in the CDR3. In nucleotides, the CDR3 is TGTGCCACCAGTGATGCACGGGGACTAGCGGGAGAAGAGACCCAGTACTTC. Translated, it gives CATSDARGLAGEETQYF.

This clonotype was seen only a few times. This rearrangement joins TRBV7-9 to TRBJ2-3, with D hard to call. CDR1 and CDR2 from the germline V gene are SEHNR and FQNEAQ (reference sequence). Trimming removed 1 base at V and 6 bases at J, with 17 bases between. This CDR3 is 16 amino acids long. CDR3 sequence reads: CASSLDPLSVLDTQYF. The CDR3 region has the DNA TGTGCCAGCAGCTTAGATCCGTTATCTGTCTTGGATACGCAGTATTTT. The variable domain in full, completed from reference TRBV7-9 and TRBJ2-3, reads DTGVSQNPRHKITKRGQNVTFRCDPISEHNRLYWYRQTLGQGPEFLTYFQNEAQLEKSRLLSDRFSAERPKGSFSTLEIQRTEQGDSAMYLCASSLDPLSVLDTQYFGPGTRLTVL.

The genes are TRBV28 and TRBJ1-2; possible D gene TRBD1, 5 bases. The germline gives CDR1 MDHEN, CDR2 SYDVKM. Trimming stripped 4 bases from V and 4 bases from J, with 16 bases between. The CDR3 runs 15 residues. The CDR3 region has the DNA TGTGCCAGCAGTTATACAGGAGGGACTACCTATGGCTACACCTTC. The encoded protein is CASSYTGGTTYGYTF.

Details on this clonotype: The junction differs from germline at one of its ends, possibly a read error. V usage is TRBV29-1 and J usage is TRBJ1-1; no definite D call. Germline-derived CDR1 and CDR2 are SQVTM and ANQGSEA. The CDR3 is made up of 13 amino acids. The chain's CDR3 is CSVQPYSNTEALF. DNA for the CDR3: TGCAGCGTCCAGCCATACTCGAACACTGAAGCTCTCTTT. The full variable domain, its missing parts supplied by reference TRBV29-1 and TRBJ1-1, is SAVISQKPSRDICQRGTSLTIQCQVDSQVTMMFWYRQQPGQSLTLIATANQGSEATYESGFVIDKFPISRPNLTFSTLTVSNMSPEDSSIYLCSVQPYSNTEALFGQGTRLTVV.

On this clonotype itself: A much larger clone lies a single base off, so this may be a read error. The genes are TRBV5-1 and TRBJ2-3, with 8 nucleotides matching TRBD1. Germline V gene data show CDR1 as SGHRS and CDR2 as YFSETQ. This CDR3 is 16 amino acids long. In DNA, the CDR3 is TGCGCCGGCAGCTCAGGGGGCTGGGAGGTCACAGATACGCAGTATTTT. Its protein is CAGSSGGWEVTDTQYF.

This clonotype was observed many times. J is TRBJ1-1 and V is TRBV2; D is uncertain. The length of the CDR3 is 11 residues. Germline V gene sequence: CDR1 SNHLY, CDR2 FYNNEI. CDR3 DNA sequence: TGTGCAGCCCTGGGTCGCGGTGAAGCTTTCTTT. Protein sequence: CAALGRGEAFF.

Concerning this clonotype itself: Just one base apart from a much larger clone, this may be a read error. The chain links TRBV3-1 to TRBJ2-4; no clear D. V dropped 6 bases and J dropped 11 bases, with 14 bases sitting between them. This CDR3 is 12 amino acids long. Germline assignment: CDR1 LGHDT and CDR2 YNNKEL (reference sequence). The CDR3 nucleotides are TGTGCCAGCAGACCACCCCGGGTCGTTCAGTACTTC. This encodes CASRPPRVVQYF. The entire variable domain, with the rest obtained from reference TRBV3-1 and TRBJ2-4, is as follows: DTAVSQTPKYLVTQMGNDKSIKCEQNLGHDTMYWYKQDSKKFLKIMFSYNNKELIINETVPNRFSPKSPDKAHLNLHINSLELGDSAVYFCASRPPRVVQYFGAGTRLSVL.

This clonotype appeared many times. The chain combines TRBV6-1 with TRBJ1-6; D remains unclear. V lost 3 bases and J lost 1, with 7 bases in between. The CDR3 spans 15 residues. Germline CDR1 MNHNS, CDR2 SASEGT. CDR3 bases: TGTGCCAGCAGTGAGGGGTCTTCCTATAATTCACCCCTCCACTTT. It translates to CASSEGSSYNSPLHF.

This clonotype was recorded at least ten times. This sequence joins TRBV12-3 or TRBV12-4 and TRBJ1-4; D is undetermined. Trimming stripped 5 bases from V and 2 bases from J, with 12 bases between. This CDR3 contains 15 residues. CDR3 loop: CASSAQPTTNEKLFF. CDR3 DNA: TGTGCCAGCAGTGCACAGCCGACCACTAATGAAAAACTGTTTTTT.

The CDR3 sequence: CAISELDRGQKPQHF. The CDR3 nucleotides read TGTGCCATCAGTGAGTTAGACAGGGGGCAGAAGCCCCAGCATTTT. The rearrangement joins TRBV10-3 to TRBJ1-5; 10 nucleotides align to TRBD1. The CDR3 is made up of 15 amino acids. CDR1 and CDR2 from the germline V gene are ENHRY and SYGVKD. V lost 1 base to trimming and J lost 8 bases; unmatched junction nucleotides: 5.